These 7 T cell receptor beta chains came from one sample sequenced in a study of blood T cells in healthy people across ages. The authors ran a second PCR of 7 to 11 cycles using a sample-barcoded 5' primer and a J-beta primer mix. MiXCR was run by TCRdb on the 5' RACE reads, yielding one entry per CDR3 protein. The sample contains more than 900,000 distinct CDR3 sequences, 25% to 35% of which appear only once. The same sample was also studied in work on T cells of mothers and their children.

What was sequenced was blood. The receptor source for this set is a woman aged 40 to 55 in good health.

This chain joins TRBV6-2 or TRBV6-3 and TRBJ2-1; no firm D call. Trimming pared 2 bases from V and 7 bases from J, leaving 9 bases between. From germline, CDR1 is MNHEY and CDR2 SVGEGT. This CDR3 spans 13 amino acids. DNA for the CDR3: TGTGCCAGCAGTTACCGAGTGGGAAATGAGCAGTTCTTC. Its translation: CASSYRVGNEQFF.

The table lists this clonotype with a few counts. V is TRBV28 and J is TRBJ1-6; 9 bases agree with TRBD1. Losses at the gene ends were 6 bases for V and 5 bases for J; bases not matched to a gene: 5. The germline V gene has CDR1 MDHEN and CDR2 SYDVKM. The CDR3 consists of 15 residues. CDR3 loop: CASRDRDRDNSPLHF. CDR3 coding DNA: TGTGCCAGCAGAGACCGGGACAGGGATAATTCACCCCTCCACTTT.

This clonotype has a handful of counts. The rearrangement joins TRBV7-9 to TRBJ1-2; D remains unclear. Trimming pared 1 base from V and 6 bases from J, leaving 9 bases between. The length of the CDR3 is 13 residues. The germline gives CDR1 SEHNR, CDR2 FQNEAQ (reference sequence). CDR3 amino acids: CASSLGFPHGYTF. CDR3 DNA: TGTGCCAGCAGCTTAGGTTTCCCCCATGGCTACACCTTC.

The chain carries TRBV2 and TRBJ2-1; 7 nucleotides line up with TRBD2. The junction had 7 bases not matched to a gene; V was cut back by 8 bases and J by 0 bases. The CDR3 is 15 amino acids. Germline CDR1 is SNHLY and CDR2 is FYNNEI. The chain's CDR3 is CASGRDFGSYNEQFF. Here the CDR3 DNA reads TGTGCCAGCGGGAGGGATTTCGGCTCCTACAATGAGCAGTTCTTC.

Details on this clonotype: This clone may be a read error of a much larger clone one base away. V and J are TRBV7-2 and TRBJ1-5; D gene unclear. This CDR3 spans 14 amino acids. Germline loops: CDR1 SGHTA, CDR2 FQGNSA. In DNA form, the CDR3 reads TGTGCCGGCAGCTTAGGTAGGAACAATCAGCCCCAGCATTTT. It translates to CAGSLGRNNQPQHF.

This chain links TRBV7-9 with TRBJ2-7, with a weak D call TRBD1 (5 bases). V dropped 3 bases and J dropped 7 bases, with 16 bases sitting between them. Germline CDR1 and CDR2: SEHNR and FQNEAQ (reference sequence). The CDR3 covers 14 residues. DNA for the CDR3: TGTGCCAGCAGCTTGGATGGGGCGACTTGGGAGCAGTACTTC. It codes for CASSLDGATWEQYF. Variable domain in full (rest from reference TRBV7-9 and TRBJ2-7): DTGVSQNPRHKITKRGQNVTFRCDPISEHNRLYWYRQTLGQGPEFLTYFQNEAQLEKSRLLSDRFSAERPKGSFSTLEIQRTEQGDSAMYLCASSLDGATWEQYFGPGTRLTVT.

Ten or more counts support this clonotype. The chain has TRBV5-1 and TRBJ2-3; the D gene is possibly TRBD1 (6 bases). In germline, CDR1 is SGHRS, CDR2 YFSETQ. The CDR3 is 13 amino acids. Trimming removed 0 bases from V and 6 bases from J, with 8 bases in between. The CDR3 bases are TGCGCCAGCAGCTTGGCAGGGGCGGATACGCAGTATTTT. It specifies CASSLAGADTQYF.